This entry features one TCR beta chain sequence. Its cognate antigen is unknown. This entry comes from a study of post-analysis software for immune sequencing data. CDR1 and CDR2 (germline): SQVTM, ANQGSEA. The CDR3 is 13 amino acids. Broader study findings: The study found TRBV5-6, TRBV5-1 and TRBV20-1 among five TRBV segments more frequent in patients than controls.

Unique molecular identifiers were present in the TCR beta cDNA libraries. Via MiXCR, TCRdb re-called the PCR reads, giving one row per CDR3 protein. The sample records 700,000 to 900,000 distinct CDR3 sequences, about 45% being singletons. The J gene is TRBJ1-2, the V gene TRBV29-1, with a tentative D call TRBD1 (6 bases). Sequencing was carried out using blood. The sequence came from a girl aged 5 to 17 with multiple sclerosis. The CDR3 is CSASSGDGYGYTF. The CDR3 bases are TGCAGTGCTTCGTCAGGGGACGGCTATGGCTACACCTTC.